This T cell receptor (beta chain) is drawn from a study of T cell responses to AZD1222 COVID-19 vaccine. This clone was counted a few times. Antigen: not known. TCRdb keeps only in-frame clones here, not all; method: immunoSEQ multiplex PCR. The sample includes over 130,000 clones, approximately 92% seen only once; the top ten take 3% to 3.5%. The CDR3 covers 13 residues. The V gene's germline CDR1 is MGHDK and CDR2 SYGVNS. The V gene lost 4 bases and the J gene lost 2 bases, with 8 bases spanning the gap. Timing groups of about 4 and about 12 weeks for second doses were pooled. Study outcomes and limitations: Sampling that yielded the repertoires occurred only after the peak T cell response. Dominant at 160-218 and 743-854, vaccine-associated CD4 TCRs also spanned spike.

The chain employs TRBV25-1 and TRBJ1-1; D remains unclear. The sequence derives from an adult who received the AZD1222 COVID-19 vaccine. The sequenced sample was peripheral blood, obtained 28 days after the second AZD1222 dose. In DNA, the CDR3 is TGTGCCAGCAGTGCGGTTTATAACACTGAAGCTTTCTTT. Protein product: CASSAVYNTEAFF.